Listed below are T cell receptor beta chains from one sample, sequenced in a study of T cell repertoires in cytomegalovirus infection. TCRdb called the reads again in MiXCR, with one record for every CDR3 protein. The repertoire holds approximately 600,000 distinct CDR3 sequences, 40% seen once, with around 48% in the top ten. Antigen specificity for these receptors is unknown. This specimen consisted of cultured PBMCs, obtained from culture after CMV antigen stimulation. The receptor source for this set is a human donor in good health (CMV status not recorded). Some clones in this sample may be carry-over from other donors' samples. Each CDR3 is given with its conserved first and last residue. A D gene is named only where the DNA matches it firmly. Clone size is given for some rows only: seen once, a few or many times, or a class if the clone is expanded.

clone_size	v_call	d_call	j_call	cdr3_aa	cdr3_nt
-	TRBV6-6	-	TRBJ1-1	CASTPGSTNTEAFF	TGTGCCAGCACCCCGGGGAGTACGAACACTGAAGCTTTCTTT
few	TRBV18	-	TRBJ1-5	CASSPGSGNQPQHF	TGTGCCAGCTCACCAGGGAGCGGCAATCAGCCCCAGCATTTT
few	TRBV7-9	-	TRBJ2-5	CASSFPRGLGETQYF	TGTGCCAGCAGCTTCCCACGCGGCTTGGGAGAGACCCAGTACTTC
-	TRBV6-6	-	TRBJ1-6	CASSETADYSPLHF	TGTGCCAGCAGTGAGACCGCGGATTATTCACCCCTCCACTTT
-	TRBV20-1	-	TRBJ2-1	CSATKGLPKLDNEQFF	TGCAGTGCCACCAAGGGACTCCCCAAGTTAGACAATGAGCAGTTCTTC
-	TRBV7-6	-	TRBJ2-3	CASSPPSGDTQYF	TGTGCCAGCAGCCCCCCCAGTGGAGATACGCAGTATTTT
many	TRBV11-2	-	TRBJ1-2	CASSLGAYGYTF	TGTGCCAGCAGCCTCGGGGCCTATGGCTACACCTTC
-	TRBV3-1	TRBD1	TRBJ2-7	CASSQADRGSYEQYF	TGTGCCAGCAGCCAGGCGGACAGGGGCTCCTACGAGCAGTACTTC
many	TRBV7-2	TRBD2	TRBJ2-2	CASSLVLAGNSGELFF	TGTGCCAGCAGCTTAGTGCTAGCGGGAAACTCCGGGGAGCTGTTTTTT
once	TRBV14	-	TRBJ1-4	CASSQMGGRKLFF	TGTGCCAGCAGCCAAATGGGGGGCCGGAAACTGTTTTTT
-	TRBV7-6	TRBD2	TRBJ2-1	CASSLEAGEYEQFF	TGTGCCAGCAGCTTAGAAGCGGGGGAATATGAGCAGTTCTTC
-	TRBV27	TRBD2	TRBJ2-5	CASSPRLAGTQYF	TGTGCCAGCAGTCCACGACTAGCGGGGACCCAGTACTTC
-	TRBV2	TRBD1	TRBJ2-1	CASTKQWDRGKRNEQFF	TGTGCCAGCACAAAGCAGTGGGACAGGGGGAAAAGAAATGAGCAGTTCTTC
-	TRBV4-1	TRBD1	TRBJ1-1	CASSQEDRGRTEAFF	TGCGCCAGCAGCCAAGAGGACAGGGGGAGGACTGAAGCTTTCTTT
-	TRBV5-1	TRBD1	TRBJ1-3	CASSSGTGGEEGNTIYF	TGCGCCAGCAGCTCGGGAACAGGGGGCGAAGAAGGAAACACCATATATTTT
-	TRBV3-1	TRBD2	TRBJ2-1	CASSQASGGSYNEQFF	TGTGCCAGCAGCCAAGCTAGCGGGGGATCTTACAATGAGCAGTTCTTC
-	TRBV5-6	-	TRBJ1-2	CASSFVGGPNYGYTF	TGTGCCAGCAGCTTTGTCGGGGGGCCTAACTATGGCTACACCTTC
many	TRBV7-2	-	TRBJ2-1	CASSFDSYNEQFF	TGTGCCAGCAGCTTCGACAGTTACAATGAGCAGTTCTTC
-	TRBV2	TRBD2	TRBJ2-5	CASRPRRGAQETQYF	TGTGCCAGCAGACCCCGGCGGGGGGCCCAAGAGACCCAGTACTTC
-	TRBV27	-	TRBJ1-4	CASRVLGAANEKLFF	TGTGCCAGCAGAGTCTTGGGGGCTGCTAATGAAAAACTGTTTTTT
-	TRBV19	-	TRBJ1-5	CASSLTVDSNQPQHF	TGTGCCAGTAGTCTGACGGTGGATAGCAATCAGCCCCAGCATTTT
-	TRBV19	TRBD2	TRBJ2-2	CASTRPALSGRRYTGELFF	TGTGCCAGTACTCGACCGGCCCTCAGCGGGAGGAGGTACACCGGGGAGCTGTTTTTT